This TCR beta chain came from a study of T cells after yellow fever vaccination. TCRdb re-analysed the 5' RACE reads in MiXCR, keeping a single row per CDR3 protein. Here the sample spans some 300,000 distinct CDR3 sequences, roughly 3.5% being singletons. This CDR3 spans 13 amino acids. Germline V gene lookup returns CDR1 MNHEY and CDR2 SVGEGT. The ends were cut back, 6 bases at V and 8 bases at J, with 14 bases in the middle. This clonotype appeared many times. The TCR was taken from a man aged 18 to 30 who received the YFV17D yellow fever vaccine. The specimen was PBMCs, collected on the day of the yellow fever booster vaccination. The chain employs TRBV6-2 or TRBV6-3 and TRBJ2-4; D might be TRBD2 (6 bases). This CDR3 is CASRGRGGDIQYF. CDR3 in DNA: TGTGCCAGCAGAGGAAGGGGAGGAGACATTCAGTACTTC.